These 4 T cell receptor beta chains originate from one sample sequenced in a study of identical twins. One entry per CDR3 protein, called by TCRdb with MiXCR from the 5' RACE reads. The sample has about 490,000 distinct CDR3 sequences, 13% to 15% seen once; the top ten hold 0.44%. These data also formed part of another study, on yellow fever vaccine responses in identical twins.

The sample was CD4+ T cells sorted from blood. The receptors shown here come from a woman between 18 and 29 years old in good health.

V usage is TRBV19 and J usage is TRBJ1-1; weak D call: TRBD1 (5 bases). Germline V gene lookup returns CDR1 LNHDA and CDR2 SQIVND (reference sequence). Between the trimmed V and J ends, which lost 7 bases and 0 bases, there was a span of 15 bases. The length of the CDR3 is 15 residues. CDR3 loop: CASTPVGGMNTEAFF. CDR3 sequence (DNA): TGTGCCAGTACCCCGGTGGGGGGGATGAACACTGAAGCTTTCTTT.

This clonotype was observed a handful of times. J is TRBJ1-1 and V is TRBV4-1, with no clear D. Per the germline V gene, CDR1 is MGHRA and CDR2 is YSYEKL. Trimming removed 1 base from V and 4 bases from J, with 10 bases in between. This CDR3 region has 14 residues. The CDR3 here is CASSQGASGTEAFF. CDR3 nucleotides: TGCGCCAGCAGCCAAGGGGCGAGTGGCACTGAAGCTTTCTTT.

The rearrangement uses TRBV28 and TRBJ2-3; D is unresolved. CDR1 and CDR2 from the germline V gene are MDHEN and SYDVKM. Trimming stripped 7 bases from V and 6 bases from J, with 17 bases between. This CDR3 contains 14 residues. The CDR3 sequence is CASTQATGLDTQYF. CDR3 DNA sequence: TGTGCCAGCACCCAGGCGACTGGGCTGGATACGCAGTATTTT.

This clonotype was counted only a few times. J is TRBJ2-2 and V is TRBV29-1; TRBD2 is a possible D gene (7 bases). The V gene lost 1 base and the J gene lost 4 bases, with 19 bases spanning the gap. The CDR3 totals 17 residues. The germline V gene has CDR1 SQVTM and CDR2 ANQGSEA. The chain's CDR3 is CSVEASPAGAGTGELFF. CDR3 coding DNA: TGCAGCGTTGAAGCCTCCCCCGCGGGGGCGGGCACCGGGGAGCTGTTTTTT.